This T cell receptor beta chain was documented in a study of blood T cell repertoires in COVID-19 (dated by TCRdb to the early 2020s). For context, the study as a whole: Samples covering the acute and convalescent phases of COVID-19 were provided by collaborators in the United States, Italy and Spain. The material from the prospective study consisted of cDNA or gDNA derived from T cells, B-cell-depleted T cells, or PBMCs. Subjects who had been exposed to COVID-19, were actively infected with it, or had recovered from it provided the deeply sampled blood TCRbeta repertoires that made up the dataset. The repertoires were made available in a free public database intended to serve as a resource for research on the immune response to SARS-CoV-2. Samples came from the ongoing ImmuneRACE study (first 160 participants) plus 1,254 subjects from 6 global collaborators. Nearly every sample came with metadata listing a de-identified subject ID, COVID-19 status, age in years and sex. HLA class I and class II types, where available, came from metadata supplied by the sample provider rather than from assay-based typing.

About this clone itself: Its antigen remains undetermined. Base qualities are not at hand, and no much larger clone is one base apart.

The collaborating institutions used their own protocols to collect whole blood in K2EDTA tubes. For TCRbeta analysis, collaborator samples were shipped as frozen whole blood, as isolated PBMCs, or as DNA extracted from either sample type. V loses 5 bases at its end and J loses 2 bases; junction bases beyond the gene matches: 6. The CDR3 contains 16 residues, cysteine and phenylalanine counted. The only DNA kept is the CDR3, 48 bases in frame from the first base. Via the germline V gene (reference sequence), CDR1 is LGHDT and CDR2 YNNKEL. TCRbeta CDR3 regions were amplified from genomic DNA by means of the immunoSEQ Assay, a bias-controlled multiplex PCR. Under the source paper's analysis protocol: Nucleated cell counts per sample were estimated from amplification of reference gene primers within the assay. To quantify the absolute abundance of each unique TCRbeta CDR3 rearrangement, sequence reads were collapsed and filtered. Productive Simpson clonality was computed per sample as the square root of Simpson's diversity index over productive rearrangements. Held by TCRdb, this immuneACCESS table contains in-frame sequences only and omits some clones. Under half of the omission traces to an unresolved V gene where checked; the cause of the rest is unknown. V, J and clone size are those of that table, while D and trimming were read from the DNA. This sample comprises nearly 90,000 clones, approximately 88% of them detected only once. The ten largest account for 11% of the sample.

The paper as a whole reports these results and caveats: How much clinical and demographic metadata was included differed by source and by participant, and the metadata was provided uncurated.

The sample comprised peripheral blood. The sequence is built from TRBV3-1 (or the pseudogene TRBV3-2) and TRBJ2-2, with 9 bases in between that match TRBD1. The sequence was obtained from an older man with acute or convalescent COVID-19. The CDR3 region has the sequence CASSFGTGTNTGELFF. DNA sequence: TGTGCCAGCAGCTTCGGGACAGGGACTAACACCGGGGAGCTGTTTTTT.